These 13 T cell receptor beta chains were sequenced from one sample in a study of T cell clusters in autoimmune cytopenias. Multiplex touch-down PCR amplified TRB using TRB-A and TRB-B pools in one tube. TCRdb reworked the multiplex PCR reads into one entry per CDR3 protein, no DNA. This table holds roughly 8,000 distinct CDR3 sequences. Each sample's input was around 250 ng genomic DNA, 38,000 or so genome equivalents. Sequencing was carried out using peripheral blood. The receptor set was obtained from a human donor with an autoimmune cytopenia or autoimmune hepatitis (not recorded which).

This clonotype is labeled medium-sized based on frequency. The chain couples TRBV18 to TRBJ1-1; TCRdb's D call of TRBD1 is untestable without DNA. The CDR3 covers 15 residues. Germline V lookup: CDR1 KGHSH, CDR2 LQKENI. The CDR3 sequence: CASSPAGGANTEAFF.

This clonotype is deemed medium-sized (0.01 to 0.1%) by its frequency. The V gene is TRBV7-6, the J gene TRBJ2-3; TCRdb's D gene call, TRBD1, goes unchecked for lack of DNA. This CDR3 comprises 15 residues. Germline V gene sequence: CDR1 SGHVS, CDR2 FNYEAQ. CDR3 in amino acids: CASSHSGGVTDTQYF. The complete variable domain, with remaining parts taken from reference TRBV7-6 and TRBJ2-3, reads GAGVSQSPRYKVTKRGQDVALRCDPISGHVSLYWYRQALGQGPEFLTYFNYEAQQDKSGLPNDRFSAERPEGSISTLTIQRTEQRDSAMYRCASSHSGGVTDTQYFGPGTRLTVL.

This clonotype shows up as medium-sized by frequency. The chain carries TRBV7-6 and TRBJ1-3. Looked up from germline, CDR1 is SGHVS and CDR2 is FNYEAQ. This CDR3 has 13 amino acids. The CDR3 is CASSLTAGNTIYF.

This clonotype counts as medium-sized by frequency. The chain employs TRBV30 and TRBJ1-3; with no DNA, the TCRdb D assignment of TRBD1 cannot be verified. The CDR3 is 11 amino acids. From germline, CDR1 is GTSNPN and CDR2 SVGIG (reference sequence). The CDR3: CAWTMDRAMYF.

The chain is built from TRBV5-5 and TRBJ2-2; the D call from TCRdb, TRBD1, cannot be confirmed without DNA. The CDR3 sequence is 15 residues long. Germline CDR1 and CDR2: SGHKS and YYEKEE (reference sequence). CDR3 sequence: CASSLDGNNTGELFF.

This chain connects TRBV6-5 to TRBJ2-7; TCRdb's D call, TRBD1, is unchecked because there is no DNA. Germline CDR1 and CDR2: MNHEY and SVGAGI. This CDR3 has 14 residues. The CDR3: CASSSGQILREQYF.

The chain combines TRBV5-5 with TRBJ2-2; the D call from TCRdb, TRBD1, cannot be confirmed without DNA. This CDR3 spans 13 amino acids. CDR1 is SGHKS, CDR2 YYEKEE, per germline (reference sequence). CDR3 amino acids: CASSLGGAGELFF.

The J gene is TRBJ1-5, the V gene TRBV6-5. CDR3 length equals 12 residues. Germline V lookup: CDR1 MNHEY, CDR2 SVGAGI. This chain's CDR3 is CASSQKNQPQHF.

CDR3 loop: CASTEVGARKETQYF. The rearrangement links TRBV6-5 to TRBJ2-5; TCRdb lists TRBD1, though no DNA is available to test this call. CDR1 is MNHEY, CDR2 SVGAGI, per germline. CDR3 size: 15 residues.

This clonotype is medium-sized by frequency. The chain is built from TRBV18 and TRBJ1-5. The CDR3 runs 15 residues. Germline values: CDR1 KGHSH, CDR2 LQKENI. The CDR3 loop reads CASSPRHDGDQPQHF.

By frequency, this clonotype registers medium-sized (0.01 to 0.1%). This rearrangement joins TRBV19 to TRBJ1-2. This CDR3 has 11 amino acids. Looked up from germline, CDR1 is LNHDA and CDR2 is SQIVND (reference sequence). The chain's CDR3 is CASSIGSGYTF.

The chain is built from TRBV12-3 or TRBV12-4 and TRBJ2-5. The length of the CDR3 is 15 residues. This CDR3 reads CASSLGNAYQETQYF.

The chain uses TRBV12-3 or TRBV12-4 and TRBJ1-5; the TCRdb D gene call, TRBD1, has no DNA to confirm it. The CDR3 runs to 17 residues. The chain's CDR3 is CASSQGQGGDSNQPQHF.